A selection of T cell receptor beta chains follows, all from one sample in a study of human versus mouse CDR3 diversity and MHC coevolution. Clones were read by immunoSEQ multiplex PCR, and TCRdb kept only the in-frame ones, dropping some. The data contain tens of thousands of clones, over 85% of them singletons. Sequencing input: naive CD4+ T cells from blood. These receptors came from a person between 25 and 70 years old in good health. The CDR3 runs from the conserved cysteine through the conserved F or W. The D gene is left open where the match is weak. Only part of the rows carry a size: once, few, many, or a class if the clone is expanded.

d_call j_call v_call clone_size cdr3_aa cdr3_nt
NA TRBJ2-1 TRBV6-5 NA CASSQGSEQFF TGTGCCAGCAGTCAGGGGTCTGAGCAGTTCTTC
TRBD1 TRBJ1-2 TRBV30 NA CAWRDYSEGARGYTF TGTGCCTGGAGGGACTACAGCGAGGGGGCTAGGGGCTACACCTTC
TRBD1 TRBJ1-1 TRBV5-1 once CASSYTGQGASWTEAFF TGCGCCAGCAGCTACACGGGACAGGGGGCGAGTTGGACTGAAGCTTTCTTT
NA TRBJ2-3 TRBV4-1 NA CASSQGIGGVTDTQYF TGCGCCAGCAGCCAAGGGATAGGGGGGGTCACAGATACGCAGTATTTT
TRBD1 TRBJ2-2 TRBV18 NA CASSPRGQGGTGELFF TGTGCCAGCTCACCAAGGGGACAGGGAGGAACCGGGGAGCTGTTTTTT
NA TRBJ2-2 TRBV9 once CASSVGGGNTGELFF TGTGCCAGCAGCGTAGGGGGCGGTAACACCGGGGAGCTGTTTTTT
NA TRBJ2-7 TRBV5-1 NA CASSLAAPSGEQYF TGCGCCAGCAGCTTGGCTGCCCCGTCGGGCGAGCAGTACTTC
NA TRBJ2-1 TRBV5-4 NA CASSSAGSSYNEQFF TGTGCCAGCAGCTCGGCCGGGAGCTCCTACAATGAGCAGTTCTTC
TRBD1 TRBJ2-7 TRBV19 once CASTRDSATYEQYF TGTGCCAGTACTCGGGACAGTGCTACCTACGAGCAGTACTTC
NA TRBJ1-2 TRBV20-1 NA CSARGDWGYTF TGCAGTGCTAGAGGGGACTGGGGCTACACCTTC
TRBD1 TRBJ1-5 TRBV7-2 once CASSLQTGNIYSNQPQHF TGTGCCAGCAGCTTACAGACAGGGAACATTTATAGCAATCAGCCCCAGCATTTT
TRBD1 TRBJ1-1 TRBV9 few CASSVSSGTGGIHTEAFF TGTGCCAGCAGCGTTTCTTCCGGGACAGGTGGGATTCACACTGAAGCTTTCTTT
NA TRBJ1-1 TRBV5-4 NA CASSQGQGLGMNTEAFF TGTGCCAGCAGCCAGGGTCAGGGACTGGGCATGAACACTGAAGCTTTCTTT
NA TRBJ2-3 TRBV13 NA CASSFRTSTTDTQYF TGTGCCAGCAGCTTTAGAACTAGCACGACAGATACGCAGTATTTT
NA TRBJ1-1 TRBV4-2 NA CASSPAPGGNTEAFF TGTGCCAGCAGCCCTGCCCCTGGAGGGAACACTGAAGCTTTCTTT
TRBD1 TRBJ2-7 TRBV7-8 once CASSLGGTGHGEQYF TGTGCCAGCAGCTTAGGGGGGACAGGGCACGGGGAGCAGTACTTC
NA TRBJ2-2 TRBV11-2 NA CASSLVEGTGELFF TGTGCCAGCAGCTTAGTGGAGGGTACCGGGGAGCTGTTTTTT
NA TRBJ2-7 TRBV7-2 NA CASSLVTDSTYEQYF TGTGCCAGCAGCTTAGTGACAGACAGTACCTACGAGCAGTACTTC
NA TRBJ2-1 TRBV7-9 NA CASSPRGISYNEQFF TGTGCCAGCAGCCCACGGGGGATCTCCTACAATGAGCAGTTCTTC
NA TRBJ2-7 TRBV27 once CASSFGGHSYEQYF TGTGCCAGCAGTTTCGGCGGGCACTCCTACGAGCAGTACTTC
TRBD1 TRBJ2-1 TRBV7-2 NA CASKTGGSYNEQFF TGTGCCAGCAAAACAGGGGGCTCCTACAATGAGCAGTTCTTC
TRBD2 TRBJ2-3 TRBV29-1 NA CSVEAGGGTDTQYF TGCAGCGTTGAAGCGGGAGGTGGCACAGATACGCAGTATTTT
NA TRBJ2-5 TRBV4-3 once CASSQEEQGLLETQYF TGCGCCAGCAGCCAAGAGGAGCAGGGGTTGTTAGAGACCCAGTACTTC
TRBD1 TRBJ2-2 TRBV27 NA CASSLTPGQGSGELFF TGTGCCAGCAGTTTAACACCGGGACAGGGTTCCGGGGAGCTGTTTTTT
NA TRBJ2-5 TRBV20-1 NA CSALQDNPQYF TGCAGTGCCCTCCAGGACAATCCGCAGTACTTC
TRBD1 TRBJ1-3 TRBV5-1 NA CASSTQPDRISGNTIYF TGCGCCAGCAGTACCCAACCGGACAGGATCTCTGGAAACACCATATATTTT
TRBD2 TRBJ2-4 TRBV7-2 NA CASSYLLAGGSNIQYF TGTGCCAGCAGCTACTTACTAGCGGGGGGTTCAAACATTCAGTACTTC
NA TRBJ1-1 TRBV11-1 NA CASSLMRALNTEAFF TGTGCCAGCAGCTTAATGAGGGCGCTGAACACTGAAGCTTTCTTT
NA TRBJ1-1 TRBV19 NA CASSMTAGALNTEAFF TGTGCCAGTAGTATGACAGCAGGGGCCTTGAACACTGAAGCTTTCTTT
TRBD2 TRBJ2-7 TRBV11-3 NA CASSSGLAGPYEQYF TGTGCCAGCAGTTCCGGACTAGCGGGTCCCTACGAGCAGTACTTC
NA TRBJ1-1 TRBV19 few CASRFNREAFF TGTGCCAGTAGGTTCAACAGGGAAGCTTTCTTT
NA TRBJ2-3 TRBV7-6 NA CASSYGEADTQYF TGTGCCAGCAGCTACGGGGAAGCAGATACGCAGTATTTT
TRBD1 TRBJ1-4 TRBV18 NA CASSLFQGDEKLFF TGTGCCAGCTCACTCTTCCAGGGGGACGAAAAACTGTTTTTT
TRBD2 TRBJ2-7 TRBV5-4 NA CASSSGTSVYEQYF TGTGCCAGCAGCTCCGGGACTAGCGTGTACGAGCAGTACTTC
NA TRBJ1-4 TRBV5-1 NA CASSLAGSPAEKLFF TGCGCCAGCAGCTTAGCGGGGTCTCCGGCTGAAAAACTGTTTTTT
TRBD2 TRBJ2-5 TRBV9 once CASSQAAGGEETQYF TGTGCCAGCAGCCAGGCGGCGGGAGGGGAAGAGACCCAGTACTTC
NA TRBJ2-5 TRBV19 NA CASSISGSEQTQYF TGTGCCAGTAGTATTTCCGGGTCCGAACAGACCCAGTACTTC
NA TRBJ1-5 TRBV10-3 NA CAISEDRPSNQPQHF TGTGCCATCAGTGAGGACAGACCTAGCAATCAGCCCCAGCATTTT
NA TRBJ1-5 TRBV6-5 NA CASSYNQGQPRHF TGTGCCAGCAGTTACAACCAGGGTCAGCCCCGGCATTTT
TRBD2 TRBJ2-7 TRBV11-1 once CASSLKSGSYEQYF TGTGCCAGCAGCTTAAAAAGCGGGAGCTACGAGCAGTACTTC
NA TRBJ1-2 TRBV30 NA CAWSVRGRGGGYGYTF TGTGCCTGGAGTGTACGGGGGCGGGGCGGGGGCTATGGCTACACCTTC
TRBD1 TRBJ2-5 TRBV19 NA CASSDRERETQYF TGTGCCAGTAGCGACAGGGAGCGGGAGACCCAGTACTTC
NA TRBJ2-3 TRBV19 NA CASSIDPYRVSTDTQYF TGTGCCAGTAGTATAGATCCCTACAGGGTAAGCACAGATACGCAGTATTTT
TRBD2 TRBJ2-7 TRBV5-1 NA CASSLGLAGVSYEQYF TGCGCCAGCAGCTTGGGACTAGCGGGAGTATCCTACGAGCAGTACTTC
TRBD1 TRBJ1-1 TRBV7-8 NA CASSLVQGAVGNTEAFF TGTGCCAGCAGCTTAGTACAGGGGGCGGTGGGGAACACTGAAGCTTTCTTT
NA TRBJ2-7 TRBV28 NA CASSPGVVLYEQYF TGTGCCAGCAGTCCGGGAGTTGTCCTTTACGAGCAGTACTTC
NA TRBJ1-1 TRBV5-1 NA CASSLGIGINTEAFF TGCGCCAGCAGCTTGGGGATCGGGATAAACACTGAAGCTTTCTTT
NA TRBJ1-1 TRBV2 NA CASTLGQGANTEAFF TGTGCCAGCACTTTGGGGCAAGGAGCGAACACTGAAGCTTTCTTT
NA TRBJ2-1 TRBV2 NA CASRNRDPYNEQFF TGTGCCAGCAGGAACCGGGATCCCTACAATGAGCAGTTCTTC
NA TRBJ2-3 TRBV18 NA CASSPRGQGPDTQYF TGTGCCAGCTCACCACGGGGCCAAGGGCCAGATACGCAGTATTTT
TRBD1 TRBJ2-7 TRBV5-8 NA CASSLGAGGNEQYF TGTGCCAGCAGCTTGGGGGCAGGGGGAAACGAGCAGTACTTC
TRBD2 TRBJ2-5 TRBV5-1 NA CASSPRVAGGQETQYF TGCGCCAGCAGCCCCAGGGTAGCGGGGGGACAAGAGACCCAGTACTTC
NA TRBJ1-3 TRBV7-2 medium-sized CASSLATPGVGNTIYF TGTGCCAGCAGCTTAGCGACGCCAGGCGTTGGAAACACCATATATTTT
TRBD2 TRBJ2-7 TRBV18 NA CASSLRLAGRPYEQYF TGTGCCAGCTCTCTTCGACTAGCGGGACGACCCTACGAGCAGTACTTC
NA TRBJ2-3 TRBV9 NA CASSVVSLTDTQYF TGTGCCAGCAGCGTAGTTAGTCTCACAGATACGCAGTATTTT
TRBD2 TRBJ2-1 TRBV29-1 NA CSAVDLAGGPLGEQFF TGCAGCGCAGTTGATCTAGCGGGAGGGCCGTTGGGGGAGCAGTTCTTC
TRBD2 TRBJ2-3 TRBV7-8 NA CASSRWREGTDTQYF TGTGCCAGCAGCCGCTGGCGGGAGGGGACAGATACGCAGTATTTT